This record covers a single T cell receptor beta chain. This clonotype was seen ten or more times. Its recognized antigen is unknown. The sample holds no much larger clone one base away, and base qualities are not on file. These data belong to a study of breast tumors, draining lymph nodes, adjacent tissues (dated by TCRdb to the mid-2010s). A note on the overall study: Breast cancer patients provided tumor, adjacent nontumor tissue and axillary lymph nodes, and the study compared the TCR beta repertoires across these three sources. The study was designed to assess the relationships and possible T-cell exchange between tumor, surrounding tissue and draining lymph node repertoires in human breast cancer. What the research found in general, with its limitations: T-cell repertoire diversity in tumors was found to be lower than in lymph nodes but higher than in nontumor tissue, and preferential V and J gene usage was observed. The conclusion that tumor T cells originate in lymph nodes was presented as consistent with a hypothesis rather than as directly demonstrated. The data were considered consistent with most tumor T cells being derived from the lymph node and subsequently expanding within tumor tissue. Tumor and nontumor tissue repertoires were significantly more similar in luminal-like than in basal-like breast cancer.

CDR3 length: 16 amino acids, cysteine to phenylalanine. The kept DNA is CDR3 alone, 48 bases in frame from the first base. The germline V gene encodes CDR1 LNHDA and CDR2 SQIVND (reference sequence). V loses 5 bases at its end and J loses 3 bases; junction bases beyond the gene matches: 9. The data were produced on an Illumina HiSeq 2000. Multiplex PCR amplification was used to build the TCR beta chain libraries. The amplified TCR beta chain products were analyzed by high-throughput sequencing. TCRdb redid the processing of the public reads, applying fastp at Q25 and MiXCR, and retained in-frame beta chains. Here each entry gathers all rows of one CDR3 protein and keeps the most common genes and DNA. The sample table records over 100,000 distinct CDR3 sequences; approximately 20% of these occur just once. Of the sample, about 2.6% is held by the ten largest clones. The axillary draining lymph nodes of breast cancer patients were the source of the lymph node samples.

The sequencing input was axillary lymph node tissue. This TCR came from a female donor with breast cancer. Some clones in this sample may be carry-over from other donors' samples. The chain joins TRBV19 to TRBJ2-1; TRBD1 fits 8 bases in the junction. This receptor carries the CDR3 CASSRPGQVVYNEQFF. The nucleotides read TGTGCCAGTAGTCGCCCGGGACAGGTAGTCTACAATGAGCAGTTCTTC.